The next 29 T cell receptor beta chains were all read from a single sample in a study of a mutant IDH1 vaccine in newly diagnosed glioma. This table comes from immunoSEQ multiplex PCR, and its TCRdb copy is limited to in-frame clones, with some not included. The sample has 20,000 or so clones, approximately 85% seen once. Time point indicated: baseline, week 1 (first vaccination visit). The treatment is: pre-vaccination baseline after standard-of-care therapy. Sequenced material: PBMCs, taken from a glioma patient treated with radiotherapy, temozolomide or both. The receptors derive from a man aged 40-49 years with glioma.

The rearrangement uses TRBV5-4 and TRBJ2-2; 9 bases are shared with TRBD1. This CDR3 has 16 amino acids. Trimming cost V 5 bases and J 2 bases; bases outside gene matches: 7. Germline lookup yields CDR1 SGHNT and CDR2 YYREEE (reference sequence). CDR3 sequence reads: CASRGGQGGNTGELFF. CDR3 coding DNA: TGTGCCAGCAGGGGGGGACAGGGTGGAAACACCGGGGAGCTGTTTTTT. Variable domain in full (rest from reference TRBV5-4 and TRBJ2-2): ETGVTQSPTHLIKTRGQQVTLRCSSQSGHNTVSWYQQALGQGPQFIFQYYREEENGRGNFPPRFSGLQFPNYSSELNVNALELDDSALYLCASRGGQGGNTGELFFGEGSRLTVL.

The gene calls are TRBV18 and TRBJ2-2; 12 bases match TRBD1. The V gene's germline CDR1 is KGHSH and CDR2 LQKENI. Trimming cost V 3 bases and J 6 bases; bases outside gene matches: 2. The CDR3 runs 15 residues. For the CDR3, the DNA is TGTGCCAGCTCACCGGGACAGGGGGCCGCCGGGGAGCTGTTTTTT. Protein sequence: CASSPGQGAAGELFF.

V gene TRBV4-3 combines with J gene TRBJ1-1; maybe TRBD1 (6 bases). CDR1 is LGHNA and CDR2 is YSLEER in the germline V gene. The CDR3 is 17 residues long. V gave up 0 bases and J gave up 1 base, with 15 bases separating them. Here the CDR3 DNA reads TGCGCCAGCAGCCAAGACCCCCCGCGGGGGGCGAACACTGAAGCTTTCTTT. Translation: CASSQDPPRGANTEAFF.

CDR3 DNA: TGTGCCAGCAGTTTACACCGGGCGAATGAAAAACTGTTTTTT. It is translated as CASSLHRANEKLFF. The rearrangement joins TRBV27 to TRBJ1-4; D gene unclear. Germline V gene data show CDR1 as MNHEY and CDR2 as SMNVEV (reference sequence). Trimming stripped 2 bases from V and 5 bases from J, with 9 bases between. The CDR3 length is 14 residues. The full variable domain, with the rest looked up from reference TRBV27 and TRBJ1-4, is EAQVTQNPRYLITVTGKKLTVTCSQNMNHEYMSWYRQDPGLGLRQIYYSMNVEVTDKGDVPEGYKVSRKEKRNFPLILESPSPNQTSLYFCASSLHRANEKLFFGSGTQLSVL.

The chain joins TRBV10-1 to TRBJ2-5, with D possibly matching TRBD2 (6 bases). The CDR3 is made up of 13 amino acids. Germline V CDR1 and CDR2: WNHNN, SYGVQD (reference sequence). V was trimmed by 6 bases and J by 5 bases, leaving 13 bases between them. The CDR3 DNA sequence: TGCGCCAGCAGCGACTTAGGGAGGGAGACCCAGTACTTC. Its protein product is CASSDLGRETQYF.

V and J are TRBV19 and TRBJ1-4, with TRBD1 matching 7 bases. There are 14 residues in the CDR3. J gave up 8 bases and V 5 bases, and 8 bases lay outside the gene matches. Germline V CDR1 and CDR2: LNHDA, SQIVND (reference sequence). The CDR3 here is CASSPTGLWEKLFF. CDR3 in DNA: TGTGCCAGTAGTCCGACAGGGCTCTGGGAAAAACTGTTTTTT.

J is TRBJ2-3 and V is TRBV5-1, with TRBD2 identical over 10 bases. Germline loops: CDR1 SGHRS, CDR2 YFSETQ. The CDR3 covers 18 residues. V dropped 0 bases and J dropped 0; count of bases not matched to a gene: 7. CDR3 coding DNA: TGCGCCAGCAGCTTGGCCCCGCTAGCGGGAGTTAGCACAGATACGCAGTATTTT. As protein: CASSLAPLAGVSTDTQYF.

This rearrangement joins TRBV27 to TRBJ1-5; the D gene is possibly TRBD1 (6 bases). The CDR3 runs 16 residues. Germline V lookup: CDR1 MNHEY, CDR2 SMNVEV (reference sequence). V was shortened by 6 bases and J by 4 bases, with 19 bases between the two germline ends. The CDR3 nucleotides are TGTGCCAGCAGGCCCGGGGGGCCGAGGTTGAATCAGCCCCAGCATTTT. Translation: CASRPGGPRLNQPQHF.

This chain links TRBV10-3 with TRBJ1-5, with unresolved D. Looked up from germline, CDR1 is ENHRY and CDR2 is SYGVKD. The V end was cut by 3 bases, the J end by 7 bases, with 10 bases between. CDR3 length: 13 residues. The CDR3 region is CAISDMSRQPQHF. CDR3 sequence (DNA): TGTGCCATCAGTGATATGTCCCGGCAGCCCCAGCATTTT.

This chain uses TRBV20-1 with TRBJ1-2, with D uncertain. CDR3 length: 11 amino acids. V lost 0 bases to trimming and J lost 7 bases, with 6 bases between them. Germline CDR1 is DFQATT and CDR2 is SNEGSKA (reference sequence). CDR3 sequence (DNA): TGCAGTGCTAGAGATCGGGCTGGCTACACCTTC. Its protein is CSARDRAGYTF.

The V gene is TRBV6-1, the J gene TRBJ2-4, with D perhaps being TRBD1 or TRBD2 (5 bases each). V lost 3 bases, J lost 8 bases, and 14 bases lay in between. CDR1 is MNHNS, CDR2 SASEGT, per germline. The CDR3 is 14 amino acids. CDR3 amino acids: CASSEGPIDYIQYF. The CDR3 coding sequence is TGTGCCAGCAGTGAGGGACCGATCGATTACATTCAGTACTTC.

The chain uses TRBV21-1 and TRBJ2-7; TRBD2, the table's D call, lacks a check against the DNA. TRBV21-1 is a listed pseudogene. The CDR3 consists of 23 residues. The CDR3 spells CASSKAGRRVHGLADPPAYEQYF. CDR3 bases: TGTGCCAGCAGCAAAGCAGGGAGGAGAGTACACGGACTAGCCGACCCGCCAGCCTACGAGCAGTACTTC.

This chain joins TRBV5-1 and TRBJ1-3; D is uncertain. V lost 4 bases to trimming and J lost 0 bases, with 5 bases between them. CDR3 length: 13 residues. Germline lookup yields CDR1 SGHRS and CDR2 YFSETQ. In DNA, the CDR3 is TGCGCCAGCAGCGAGCTCTCTGGAAACACCATATATTTT. Encoded protein: CASSELSGNTIYF.

This rearrangement joins TRBV4-1 to TRBJ1-2, with 11 positions matching TRBD1. This CDR3 is built from 15 residues. The V segment lost 4 bases and the J segment 9 bases; nucleotides outside the gene matches: 10. Germline-derived CDR1 and CDR2 are MGHRA and YSYEKL. The DNA of the CDR3 is TGCGCCAGCAGCCCCGGACAGGGGGCTGGGTATCGCTACACCTTC. This translates into CASSPGQGAGYRYTF.

The rearrangement joins TRBV7-9 to TRBJ1-2, with 9 nucleotides matching TRBD1. Germline CDR1 and CDR2: SEHNR and FQNEAQ (reference sequence). The CDR3 runs 16 residues. Germline trimming cut 7 bases from V and 0 bases from J; bases unmatched to any gene: 9. The CDR3 sequence is CASTILDRGPNYGYTF. The CDR3 coding sequence is TGTGCCAGCACCATCCTGGACAGGGGTCCTAACTATGGCTACACCTTC. Together with reference TRBV7-9 and TRBJ1-2, the CDR3 gives the full variable domain: DTGVSQNPRHKITKRGQNVTFRCDPISEHNRLYWYRQTLGQGPEFLTYFQNEAQLEKSRLLSDRFSAERPKGSFSTLEIQRTEQGDSAMYLCASTILDRGPNYGYTFGSGTRLTVV.

The chain joins TRBV6-5 to TRBJ1-2, with D possibly TRBD1 on 5 matching bases. The CDR3 contains 12 residues. Trimming cost V 6 bases and J 2 bases, with 7 bases left between them. Germline V gene sequence: CDR1 MNHEY, CDR2 SVGAGI. The chain's CDR3 is CASRGRNYGYTF. CDR3 nucleotides: TGTGCCAGCAGGGGACGGAACTATGGCTACACCTTC.

This clone was observed a handful of times. The V call is TRBV19, the J call TRBJ1-2; TRBD1 matches at 8 bases. Germline loops: CDR1 LNHDA, CDR2 SQIVND (reference sequence). The CDR3 has 16 residues. V shed 4 bases, J shed 2 bases, and the junction held 9 bases outside the gene matches. The CDR3 sequence: CASSKSTGEGNYGYTF. Here the CDR3 DNA reads TGTGCCAGTAGTAAATCGACAGGGGAGGGAAACTATGGCTACACCTTC. Supplemented by reference TRBV19 and TRBJ1-2, the full variable domain reads DGGITQSPKYLFRKEGQNVTLSCEQNLNHDAMYWYRQDPGQGLRLIYYSQIVNDFQKGDIAEGYSVSREKKESFPLTVTSAQKNPTAFYLCASSKSTGEGNYGYTFGSGTRLTVV.

This sequence joins TRBV25-1 and TRBJ2-5; maybe TRBD2 (6 bases). V shed 1 base and J shed 5 bases, with 11 bases lying between them. Germline V gene lookup returns CDR1 MGHDK and CDR2 SYGVNS. The length of the CDR3 is 14 residues. CDR3 DNA: TGTGCCAGCAGTGAATCTACTAGCAGGGAGACCCAGTACTTC. It is translated as CASSESTSRETQYF. Based on the CDR3 plus reference TRBV25-1 and TRBJ2-5, the full variable domain is EADIYQTPRYLVIGTGKKITLECSQTMGHDKMYWYQQDPGMELHLIHYSYGVNSTEKGDLSSESTVSRIRTEHFPLTLESARPSHTSQYLCASSESTSRETQYFGPGTRLLVL.

This rearrangement joins TRBV27 to TRBJ2-4; perhaps TRBD2 as D (7 bases). V was trimmed by 2 bases and J by 11 bases, leaving 13 bases between them. The V gene's germline CDR1 is MNHEY and CDR2 SMNVEV (reference sequence). The CDR3 spans 13 residues. This CDR3 is CASSLAGASVQYF. As DNA, the CDR3 is TGTGCCAGCAGTTTAGCGGGGGCCAGTGTTCAGTACTTC.

The chain has TRBV7-2 and TRBJ1-5; the match to TRBD1 covers 7 bases. Germline V gives CDR1 SGHTA, CDR2 FQGNSA. Trimming removed 1 base from V and 2 bases from J; junction bases left unmatched: 5. This CDR3 has 16 amino acids. The CDR3, as DNA: TGTGCCAGCAGCTTAGAGGGGGCTTTGGGCAATCAGCCCCAGCATTTT. Translation gives CASSLEGALGNQPQHF.

In this sample, this clone turned up once. The V and J genes are TRBV19 and TRBJ1-1; 7 bases are a match to TRBD1. The junction had 16 bases not matched to a gene; V was cut back by 2 bases and J by 10 bases. This CDR3 spans 16 amino acids. CDR1 and CDR2 (germline): LNHDA, SQIVND (reference sequence). Here the CDR3 reads CASSISARDSTVGAFF. The CDR3 nucleotides read TGTGCCAGTAGTATATCTGCGCGGGACAGTACCGTTGGAGCTTTCTTT.

The chain is built from TRBV6-5 and TRBJ2-3, with unresolved D. The CDR3 is 14 residues long. With 6 bases removed from V and 0 bases from J, the gap between germline ends came to 10 bases. The germline V gene encodes CDR1 MNHEY and CDR2 SVGAGI. CDR3 protein: CASRYTLSTDTQYF. Here the CDR3 DNA reads TGTGCCAGCAGGTACACGCTAAGCACAGATACGCAGTATTTT.

CDR3: CASSSIRDSDPPDYGYTF. The CDR3 coding sequence is TGCGCCAGCAGCTCCATCAGGGACAGCGATCCGCCCGACTATGGCTACACCTTC. The chain carries TRBV5-1 and TRBJ1-2; 7 nucleotides align to TRBD1. CDR3 length: 18 residues. The junction had 17 bases not matched to a gene; V was cut back by 3 bases and J by 3 bases. Looked up from germline, CDR1 is SGHRS and CDR2 is YFSETQ.

This sequence joins TRBV7-2 and TRBJ2-1; D is ambiguous. V dropped 4 bases and J dropped 10 bases, with 11 bases sitting between them. Looked up from germline, CDR1 is SGHTA and CDR2 is FQGNSA. This CDR3 is 12 amino acids long. The CDR3 sequence: CASSSPSREQFF. The CDR3 DNA sequence: TGTGCCAGCAGCTCCCCAAGCCGCGAGCAGTTCTTC.

The V gene is TRBV19, the J gene TRBJ2-5; 9 bases agree with TRBD1. The CDR3 sequence is 15 residues long. V lost 7 bases to trimming and J lost 5 bases; unmatched junction nucleotides: 11. CDR1 is LNHDA, CDR2 SQIVND, per germline (reference sequence). CDR3 nucleotide sequence: TGTGCCAGTACCGCAACAGGGGGCGCGGGGGAGACCCAGTACTTC. It encodes CASTATGGAGETQYF.

V usage is TRBV2 and J usage is TRBJ1-6; weak D call: TRBD1 (5 bases). The germline CDR1 and CDR2 sequences are SNHLY and FYNNEI. This CDR3 has 15 amino acids. V lost 4 bases and J lost 6, with 13 bases in between. As DNA, the CDR3 is TGTGCCAGCAGTGCAATGGGGGGGTTTAATTCACCCCTCCACTTT. This sequence encodes CASSAMGGFNSPLHF.

The chain links TRBV6-1 to TRBJ1-2, with D tentatively TRBD1 (5 bases). The V and J ends lost 7 bases and 4 bases respectively, with 13 bases between them. The CDR3 runs 13 residues. Germline loops: CDR1 MNHNS, CDR2 SASEGT. CDR3 sequence reads: CASTGRNLYGYTF. CDR3 nucleotides: TGTGCCAGCACGGGACGGAACCTCTATGGCTACACCTTC.

A single count supports this clone. This CDR3 is CASSQGQTYYEQYF. In nucleotides, the CDR3 is TGCGCCAGCAGCCAGGGACAGACCTACTACGAGCAGTACTTC. This chain connects TRBV4-3 to TRBJ2-7; TRBD1 agrees at 7 bases. Germline CDR1 reads LGHNA; CDR2 reads YSLEER. The CDR3 has 14 amino acids. The junction had 5 bases not matched to a gene; V was cut back by 3 bases and J by 3 bases.

The chain combines TRBV10-3 with TRBJ2-7, with TRBD1 matching 7 bases. Losses at the gene ends were 5 bases for V and 5 bases for J; bases not matched to a gene: 3. The CDR3 has 12 amino acids. Germline values: CDR1 ENHRY, CDR2 SYGVKD. CDR3 protein: CAISRQGNEQYV. CDR3 DNA sequence: TGTGCCATCAGTCGACAGGGTAACGAGCAGTACGTC.